Presented here are 18 T cell receptor beta chains from one specimen sequenced in a study of OX40 agonist ivuxolimab in advanced cancers. Library generation was performed with the immunoSEQ multiplex PCR assay. As stored in TCRdb, this immuneACCESS dataset retains in-frame rearrangements with V and J assigned. A fraction of the clones does not appear; measured against another copy, unresolved V genes explain less than half of the discrepancy, and the remainder lacks a known reason. This sample is represented by approximately 90,000 clones; roughly 84% of them were singletons. The ten largest account for about 0.31% of the sample. Specimen: CD4+ or CD8+ T cells sorted from blood, collected in a trial of the OX40 agonist ivuxolimab. The receptors originated from an adult with an advanced solid tumor such as melanoma, head and neck, liver or kidney cancer.

This chain links TRBV11-2 with TRBJ1-2; a possible D gene is TRBD1 (5 bases). This CDR3 is built from 14 residues. Trimming pared 2 bases from V and 4 bases from J, leaving 11 bases between. Germline V gene sequence: CDR1 SGHAT, CDR2 FQNNGV. CDR3: CASSLSDSLYGYTF. The CDR3 bases are TGTGCCAGCAGCTTAAGCGACAGCCTCTATGGCTACACCTTC.

This clone was observed a handful of times. V gene TRBV19 combines with J gene TRBJ1-1; tentative D call: TRBD1 (6 bases). Germline V gene data show CDR1 as LNHDA and CDR2 as SQIVND (reference sequence). The V end was cut by 3 bases, the J end by 4 bases, with 12 bases between. CDR3 size: 14 residues. For the CDR3, the DNA is TGTGCCAGTAGTATCAGGACAGCCGGCACTGAAGCTTTCTTT. Encoded protein: CASSIRTAGTEAFF.

The chain has TRBV7-9 and TRBJ1-3; D uncertain. The CDR3 sequence is 13 residues long. The ends were cut back, 0 bases at V and 3 bases at J, with 3 bases in the middle. Germline V gene data show CDR1 as SEHNR and CDR2 as FQNEAQ (reference sequence). The CDR3 DNA reads TGTGCCAGCAGCTTAGCCGGTGGAAACACCATATATTTT. Protein product: CASSLAGGNTIYF.

The rearrangement links TRBV6-1 to TRBJ2-2; perhaps TRBD2 as D (5 bases). V was cut by 10 bases and J by 2 bases, with 17 bases left in between. CDR3 length: 15 residues. CDR1 is MNHNS and CDR2 is SASEGT in the germline V gene. The CDR3 nucleotides are TGTGCCATTCCTAGGACTGGAATTAACACCGGGGAGCTGTTTTTT. Protein: CAIPRTGINTGELFF.

The chain links TRBV5-5 to TRBJ2-5; D is ambiguous. Germline CDR1 and CDR2: SGHKS and YYEKEE (reference sequence). The length of the CDR3 is 13 residues. Trimming removed 0 bases from V and 4 bases from J, with 7 bases in between. For the CDR3, the DNA is TGTGCCAGCAGCTTGGGGCACCGAGAGACCCAGTACTTC. Protein sequence: CASSLGHRETQYF.

This chain joins TRBV19 and TRBJ1-2, with 10 bases fitting TRBD1. Germline CDR1 and CDR2: LNHDA and SQIVND (reference sequence). Trimming removed 7 bases from V and 5 bases from J; junction bases left unmatched: 10. The CDR3 is made up of 15 amino acids. The CDR3 sequence: CASTTDRGRLYGYTF. The CDR3 DNA sequence: TGTGCCAGTACCACAGACAGGGGGCGCTTATATGGCTACACCTTC.

The V gene is TRBV19, the J gene TRBJ1-2; D perhaps matches TRBD1 (6 bases). Germline assignment: CDR1 LNHDA and CDR2 SQIVND (reference sequence). The CDR3 extends over 16 amino acids. Trimming stripped 4 bases from V and 3 bases from J, with 18 bases between. The DNA of the CDR3 is TGTGCCAGTAGTACCCGTTGGGGGGCGCCTGACTATGGCTACACCTTC. Translating it yields CASSTRWGAPDYGYTF. Full variable domain (missing parts from reference TRBV19 and TRBJ1-2): DGGITQSPKYLFRKEGQNVTLSCEQNLNHDAMYWYRQDPGQGLRLIYYSQIVNDFQKGDIAEGYSVSREKKESFPLTVTSAQKNPTAFYLCASSTRWGAPDYGYTFGSGTRLTVV.

The V and J genes are TRBV28 and TRBJ2-5; the D gene is possibly TRBD1 (6 bases). V lost 7 bases and J lost 7, with 19 bases in between. Looked up from germline, CDR1 is MDHEN and CDR2 is SYDVKM. The CDR3 contains 14 residues. CDR3 region: CASKGTGQWGTQYF. CDR3 DNA: TGTGCCAGCAAAGGCACAGGGCAGTGGGGGACCCAGTACTTC.

This sequence joins TRBV30 and TRBJ1-4; D ambiguous. Germline CDR1 GTSNPN, CDR2 SVGIG (reference sequence). The CDR3 length is 15 residues. V lost 0 bases and J lost 0, with 8 bases in between. The CDR3: CAWSVRSATNEKLFF. The CDR3 DNA sequence: TGTGCCTGGAGTGTACGATCGGCAACTAATGAAAAACTGTTTTTT.

The chain has TRBV9 and TRBJ1-2; 8 bases line up with TRBD1. The ends lost 0 bases at V and 7 bases at J; junction bases unmatched: 5. This CDR3 is built from 14 residues. The germline gives CDR1 SGDLS, CDR2 YYNGEE. As DNA, the CDR3 is TGTGCCAGCAGCGTAGGACAGGGGCTCGTTGGCTACACCTTC. It translates to CASSVGQGLVGYTF.

In this sample, this clone turned up once. V usage is TRBV7-2 and J usage is TRBJ1-2; D unresolved. Looked up from germline, CDR1 is SGHTA and CDR2 is FQGNSA. The ends were cut back, 2 bases at V and 2 bases at J, with 9 bases in the middle. This CDR3 has 14 residues. This CDR3 reads CASSLLGVNYGYTF. CDR3 bases: TGTGCCAGCAGCTTATTAGGTGTGAACTATGGCTACACCTTC.

This clone has only a few counts. V gene TRBV6-5 combines with J gene TRBJ2-7; D unclear. CDR1 is MNHEY, CDR2 SVGAGI, per germline. This CDR3 comprises 16 residues. Trimming stripped 4 bases from V and 2 bases from J, with 18 bases between. CDR3 amino acids: CASSSPIVGSTYEQYF. In DNA form, the CDR3 reads TGTGCCAGCAGTTCCCCAATCGTTGGATCCACCTACGAGCAGTACTTC.

The chain has TRBV10-3 and TRBJ2-7, with 10 bases identical to TRBD2. Germline V gene sequence: CDR1 ENHRY, CDR2 SYGVKD. V shed 2 bases and J 2 bases; nucleotides not matched to a gene: 0. The CDR3 length is 14 residues. CDR3 DNA sequence: TGTGCCATCAGTGAGGGACTAGCGGCCTACGAGCAGTACTTC. It translates to CAISEGLAAYEQYF.

The chain is built from TRBV29-1 and TRBJ1-2; TRBD1 is a possible D gene (5 bases). V lost 0 bases, J lost 14 bases, and 16 bases lay in between. CDR3 length: 12 amino acids. Germline loops: CDR1 SQVTM, CDR2 ANQGSEA. The CDR3 sequence is CSVEDRDRGFTF. The CDR3 region has the DNA TGCAGCGTTGAAGATCGGGACCGCGGGTTTACCTTC. The entire variable domain, with the rest obtained from reference TRBV29-1 and TRBJ1-2, is as follows: SAVISQKPSRDICQRGTSLTIQCQVDSQVTMMFWYRQQPGQSLTLIATANQGSEATYESGFVIDKFPISRPNLTFSTLTVSNMSPEDSSIYLCSVEDRDRGFTFGSGTRLTVV.

In this sample, this clone turned up once. The chain joins TRBV10-3 to TRBJ1-2; the match to TRBD1 covers 9 bases. The CDR3 spans 14 residues. CDR1 is ENHRY and CDR2 is SYGVKD in the germline V gene. V lost 10 bases to trimming and J lost 10 bases; unmatched junction nucleotides: 16. For the CDR3, the DNA is TGTGCCACCTCCGGGACAGGGAGCGAAGGCCACTACACCTTC. Its protein product is CATSGTGSEGHYTF.

The chain links TRBV5-6 to TRBJ2-3, with 10 bases matching TRBD1. Germline trimming cut 4 bases from V and 0 bases from J; bases unmatched to any gene: 5. The CDR3 is made up of 16 amino acids. CDR1 SGHDT and CDR2 YYEEEE come from the germline V gene. CDR3 loop: CASSQRTGGSTDTQYF. The CDR3, as DNA: TGTGCCAGCAGCCAACGGACAGGGGGGAGCACAGATACGCAGTATTTT.

This clone was recorded once. The V and J genes are TRBV29-1 and TRBJ2-3; 13 bases are a match to TRBD2. CDR3 length equals 14 residues. After removal of 6 bases from V and 2 bases from J, the junction contained 2 bases not matched to a gene. CDR1 is SQVTM and CDR2 is ANQGSEA in the germline V gene. The CDR3 DNA is TGCAGCGTGACTAGCGGGGGGAACACAGATACGCAGTATTTT. Amino acid sequence: CSVTSGGNTDTQYF.

This sequence joins TRBV2 and TRBJ1-2; 10 bases line up with TRBD1. From germline, CDR1 is SNHLY and CDR2 FYNNEI. This CDR3 has 16 residues. After removal of 1 base from V and 8 bases from J, the junction contained 10 bases not matched to a gene. Written as DNA, the CDR3 is TGTGCCAGCAGTGAAGGACAGGGGGCAATGATAGTGGGCTACACCTTC. This translates into CASSEGQGAMIVGYTF.